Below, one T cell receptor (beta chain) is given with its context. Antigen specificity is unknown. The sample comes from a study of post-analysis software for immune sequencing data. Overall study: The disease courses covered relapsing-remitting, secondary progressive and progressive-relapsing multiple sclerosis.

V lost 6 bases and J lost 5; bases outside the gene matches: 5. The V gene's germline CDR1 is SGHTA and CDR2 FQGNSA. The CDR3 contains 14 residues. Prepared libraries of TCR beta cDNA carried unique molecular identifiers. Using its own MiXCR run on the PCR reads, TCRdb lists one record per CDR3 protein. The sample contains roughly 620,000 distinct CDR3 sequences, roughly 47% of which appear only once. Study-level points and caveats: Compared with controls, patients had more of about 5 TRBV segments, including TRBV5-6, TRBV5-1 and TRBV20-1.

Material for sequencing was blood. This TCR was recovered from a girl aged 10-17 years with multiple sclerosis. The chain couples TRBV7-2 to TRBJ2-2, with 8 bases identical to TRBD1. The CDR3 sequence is CASRGQGGTGELFF. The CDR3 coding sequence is TGTGCCAGCAGAGGACAGGGTGGGACCGGGGAGCTGTTTTTT.